This entry lists 32 T cell receptor beta chains sequenced from one sample in a study of post-analysis software for immune sequencing data. The study's findings and limits: Included in a set of about 5 TRBV segments more frequent in patients than controls were TRBV5-6, TRBV5-1 and TRBV20-1.

Carried by the TCR beta cDNA libraries were unique molecular identifiers. TCRdb passed the PCR reads through MiXCR, listing each CDR3 protein once. The sample carries approximately 630,000 distinct CDR3 sequences, approximately 60% recorded once. Their antigen targets remain unknown. Sequences were obtained from blood. The receptors were gathered from a girl aged 2-10 years with multiple sclerosis.

This chain joins TRBV9 and TRBJ2-3; 10 bases are shared with TRBD1. Trimming cost V 4 bases and J 4 bases; bases outside gene matches: 12. This CDR3 comprises 17 residues. CDR1 and CDR2 (germline): SGDLS, YYNGEE. The CDR3 nucleotides read TGTGCCAGCAGCACCACAACTGGGACAGGGGTCGCAGATACGCAGTATTTT. Its protein product is CASSTTTGTGVADTQYF.

V and J are TRBV12-3 or TRBV12-4 and TRBJ2-7, with D perhaps given as TRBD1 or TRBD2 (6 bases each). This CDR3 is 13 amino acids long. V was pared by 3 bases and J by 5 bases, with 11 bases between. This CDR3 reads CASSFVGGDEQYF. CDR3 DNA sequence: TGTGCCAGCAGTTTCGTCGGGGGCGACGAGCAGTACTTC.

The chain couples TRBV12-3 or TRBV12-4 to TRBJ1-1; D may be TRBD1 (6 bases). The V gene lost 6 bases and the J gene lost 0 bases, with 17 bases spanning the gap. This CDR3 is built from 16 residues. This CDR3 reads CASSLEQGRMNTEAFF. CDR3 sequence (DNA): TGTGCCAGCAGCCTTGAGCAGGGGCGGATGAACACTGAAGCTTTCTTT.

A word on this clonotype: One end of the junction fails to match germline, which may point to a read error. This sequence joins TRBV7-2 and TRBJ2-1, with 10 bases aligning to TRBD2. This CDR3 spans 20 amino acids. Germline-derived CDR1 and CDR2 are SGHTA and FQGNSA. CDR3 nucleotide sequence: TGTGCCAGCAGCTTAGCCCCCCTAGCGGGGGTTATGGGACCCTACGATGAGCAGTTCTTC. Residues: CASSLAPLAGVMGPYDEQFF.

This sequence joins TRBV5-1 and TRBJ2-1, with D possibly called TRBD1 or TRBD2 (5 bases each). V lost 4 bases to trimming and J lost 8 bases, with 19 bases between them. The CDR3 sequence is 15 residues long. The germline V gene has CDR1 SGHRS and CDR2 YFSETQ. CDR3 coding DNA: TGCGCCAGCAGCCCCCGGGCCCGAGGGGCCGATGAGCAGTTCTTC. As protein: CASSPRARGADEQFF.

This chain links TRBV28 with TRBJ2-4; weak D call: TRBD1 (6 bases). V was trimmed by 3 bases and J by 8 bases, leaving 8 bases between them. This CDR3 is built from 12 residues. The germline CDR1 and CDR2 sequences are MDHEN and SYDVKM. The CDR3 reads CASSFRGDIQYF. The DNA for the CDR3 is TGTGCCAGCAGTTTCAGGGGAGACATTCAGTACTTC.

This clonotype occurred a few times. The chain carries TRBV29-1 and TRBJ2-7, with no clear D. CDR3 size: 13 residues. V was trimmed by 4 bases and J by 2 bases, leaving 12 bases between them. Looked up from germline, CDR1 is SQVTM and CDR2 is ANQGSEA. CDR3 nucleotides: TGCAGCGTTGGCTGGGGTGGGCCCTACGAGCAGTACTTC. Its translation is CSVGWGGPYEQYF.

This clonotype was seen more than once but under ten times. This chain links TRBV5-1 with TRBJ2-4; D possibly matches TRBD1 or TRBD2 (5 bases each). The J call may be incorrect, as the DNA end agrees better with TRBJ2-7. CDR1 is SGHRS, CDR2 YFSETQ, per germline. This CDR3 is built from 17 residues. CDR3 in DNA: TGCGCCAGCAGCCCTTTGCTACTCCGGGACGGAACCTACGAGCAGTACTTC. Amino acid sequence: CASSPLLLRDGTYEQYF.

The chain uses TRBV29-1 and TRBJ2-1, with 9 bases lining up with TRBD1. V was clipped by 7 bases and J by 12 bases; unmatched bases: 19. CDR3 size: 15 residues. Germline V gives CDR1 SQVTM, CDR2 ANQGSEA. The DNA for the CDR3 is TGCAGCGCCCAGGCGAGGGGGACAGGGAATCGTGGGCAGTTCTTC. Encoded protein: CSAQARGTGNRGQFF.

The chain joins TRBV11-2 to TRBJ1-2; 9 nucleotides line up with TRBD1. J lost 3 bases, V lost 4 bases, and 12 bases had no gene match. This CDR3 is 17 amino acids long. Germline V CDR1 and CDR2: SGHAT, FQNNGV. The CDR3 coding sequence is TGTGCCAGCAGCTCCCCTCGTAAAGACAGGGGGTACTATGGCTACACCTTC. Amino acid sequence: CASSSPRKDRGYYGYTF.

The V and J genes are TRBV7-2 and TRBJ2-1, with TRBD2 matching over 11 bases. V gave up 5 bases and J gave up 2 bases; unmatched junction bases: 2. This CDR3 is 15 amino acids long. Germline CDR1 and CDR2: SGHTA and FQGNSA. CDR3 bases: TGTGCCAGCAGCGTTAGCGGGAGGGCCTACAATGAGCAGTTCTTC. Protein sequence: CASSVSGRAYNEQFF.

The chain employs TRBV12-3 or TRBV12-4 and TRBJ2-1, with TRBD2 as a possible D gene (7 bases). CDR3 length: 16 residues. Trimming pared 6 bases from V and 7 bases from J, leaving 22 bases between. CDR3 loop: CASSAPGGRNPNEQFF. In nucleotides, the CDR3 is TGTGCCAGCAGCGCCCCGGGGGGCAGGAACCCAAATGAGCAGTTCTTC.

The chain employs TRBV4-3 and TRBJ1-6, with D possibly being TRBD1 (5 bases). This CDR3 contains 15 residues. Germline V CDR1 and CDR2: LGHNA, YSLEER. V was shortened by 0 bases and J by 10 bases, with 13 bases between the two germline ends. The CDR3 DNA sequence: TGCGCCAGCAGCCAAGAAGTCAGGGTTGGATCACCCCTCCACTTT. Its protein is CASSQEVRVGSPLHF.

This clonotype was picked up a small number of times. The V gene is TRBV11-2, the J gene TRBJ2-1, with 10 bases that match TRBD2. The V gene end was trimmed by 1 base and the J gene end by 8 bases; junction bases not matched to a gene: 8. The CDR3 contains 16 residues. CDR1 SGHAT and CDR2 FQNNGV come from the germline V gene. The CDR3: CASSLGRAGGHDEQFF. DNA of the CDR3: TGTGCCAGCAGCTTAGGACGAGCGGGGGGGCATGATGAGCAGTTCTTC.

There are a few counts of this clonotype. The chain couples TRBV4-1 to TRBJ2-1; the D gene is possibly TRBD2 (5 bases). This CDR3 is 16 amino acids long. The germline V gene encodes CDR1 MGHRA and CDR2 YSYEKL. The ends were cut back, 0 bases at V and 2 bases at J, with 11 bases in the middle. CDR3 DNA sequence: TGCGCCAGCAGCCAAGAGAGCGGATCCACCTACAATGAGCAGTTCTTC. The encoded protein is CASSQESGSTYNEQFF.

The rearrangement uses TRBV7-2 and TRBJ2-3; 10 bases match TRBD2. CDR1 and CDR2 (germline): SGHTA, FQGNSA. The J segment lost 2 bases and the V segment lost 2 bases, leaving 10 bases of the junction unmatched. The CDR3 runs to 18 residues. The CDR3 protein is CASSLLAGGPPPTDTQYF. DNA of the CDR3: TGTGCCAGCAGCTTATTAGCGGGGGGTCCACCACCCACAGATACGCAGTATTTT. Full variable domain (remainder filled in from reference TRBV7-2 and TRBJ2-3): GAGVSQSPSNKVTEKGKDVELRCDPISGHTALYWYRQSLGQGLEFLIYFQGNSAPDKSGLPSDRFSAERTGGSVSTLTIQRTQQEDSAVYLCASSLLAGGPPPTDTQYFGPGTRLTVL.

The V gene is TRBV12-3 or TRBV12-4, the J gene TRBJ2-1; the D gene is possibly TRBD2 (6 bases). This CDR3 is 16 amino acids long. Trimming shortened V by 5 bases and J by 6 bases, and 20 bases separated the two germline ends. The CDR3 region has the DNA TGTGCCAGCAGTCCCCTTGGCGGGGCCTCTCTCAATGAGCAGTTCTTC. Amino acid sequence: CASSPLGGASLNEQFF.

V is TRBV12-3 or TRBV12-4 and J is TRBJ1-1; D uncertain. This CDR3 comprises 16 residues. V lost 1 base and J 4 bases, leaving 16 bases between the germline ends. CDR3 protein: CASSLGESPALTEAFF. DNA for the CDR3: TGTGCCAGCAGTTTAGGGGAAAGTCCAGCCCTCACTGAAGCTTTCTTT.

The J gene is TRBJ2-3, the V gene TRBV4-1; weak D call: TRBD2 (6 bases). This CDR3 region has 17 residues. Trimming pared 4 bases from V and 6 bases from J, leaving 23 bases between. The germline V gene encodes CDR1 MGHRA and CDR2 YSYEKL. This CDR3 reads CASSLSPGLQGPDTQYF. For the CDR3, the DNA is TGCGCCAGCAGCCTATCGCCGGGACTCCAGGGTCCCGATACGCAGTATTTT.

The chain links TRBV10-3 to TRBJ2-1, with 14 positions matching TRBD2. Germline assignment: CDR1 ENHRY and CDR2 SYGVKD. The CDR3 is 17 amino acids. V lost 3 bases, J lost 10 bases, and 11 bases stayed unmatched. CDR3 sequence: CAISEGGGLAGVREQFF. The DNA of the CDR3 is TGTGCCATCAGTGAAGGAGGGGGACTAGCGGGAGTTAGGGAGCAGTTCTTC.

The V and J genes are TRBV7-9 and TRBJ2-1; D is ambiguous. Trimming shortened V by 5 bases and J by 3 bases, and 17 bases separated the two germline ends. Germline loops: CDR1 SEHNR, CDR2 FQNEAQ (reference sequence). The CDR3 sequence is 16 residues long. The CDR3 reads CASSRKVGLNYNEQFF. The CDR3 DNA reads TGTGCCAGCAGCAGGAAAGTTGGCTTAAACTACAATGAGCAGTTCTTC.

The V gene is TRBV20-1, the J gene TRBJ2-1, with D hard to call. The V gene's germline CDR1 is DFQATT and CDR2 SNEGSKA (reference sequence). The CDR3 extends over 14 amino acids. V was pared by 3 bases and J by 2 bases, with 11 bases between. The CDR3 here is CSASTRQPYNEQFF. In DNA form, the CDR3 reads TGCAGTGCTAGTACGCGCCAGCCCTACAATGAGCAGTTCTTC.

The chain links TRBV5-1 to TRBJ2-5; possibly TRBD2 for D (5 bases). The J call is in doubt because the DNA end fits TRBJ2-7 better. Germline V gives CDR1 SGHRS, CDR2 YFSETQ. The CDR3 extends over 14 amino acids. The CDR3, as DNA: TGCGCCAGCAGCTTGTCCAGCGGATACTACGAGCAGTACTTC. This sequence encodes CASSLSSGYYEQYF.

In DNA form, the CDR3 reads TGTGCCAGCAGTGAAGAACGGTGGCAGGGTAACACCTTC. Translation: CASSEERWQGNTF. The chain links TRBV2 to TRBJ1-2, with D perhaps TRBD1 (5 bases). Between the trimmed V and J ends, which lost 1 base and 12 bases, there was a span of 15 bases. This CDR3 has 13 amino acids. The germline CDR1 and CDR2 sequences are SNHLY and FYNNEI.

This clonotype was counted only a few times. The chain recombines TRBV3-1 with TRBJ1-1, with unresolved D. With 1 base removed from V and 0 bases from J, the gap between germline ends came to 3 bases. This CDR3 is 13 amino acids long. Germline CDR1 LGHDT, CDR2 YNNKEL (reference sequence). In DNA form, the CDR3 reads TGTGCCAGCAGCCAAGGGGTGAACACTGAAGCTTTCTTT. Translating it yields CASSQGVNTEAFF.

This sequence joins TRBV4-2 and TRBJ2-7; 11 bases agree with TRBD2. The CDR3 extends over 18 amino acids. Germline assignment: CDR1 LGHNA and CDR2 YNFKEQ. V lost 1 base to trimming and J lost 2 bases; unmatched junction nucleotides: 10. The CDR3 DNA is TGTGCCAGCAGCCAAGGATTTGGGACTAGCGGAACCCCCTACGAGCAGTACTTC. Its translation: CASSQGFGTSGTPYEQYF.

The rearrangement joins TRBV29-1 to TRBJ1-2; tentatively, D is TRBD1 (5 bases). This CDR3 contains 11 residues. Germline values: CDR1 SQVTM, CDR2 ANQGSEA. V lost 5 bases, J lost 4 bases, and 8 bases lay in between. Here the CDR3 reads CSVWTTYGYTF. For the CDR3, the DNA is TGCAGCGTTTGGACAACCTATGGCTACACCTTC.

V usage is TRBV7-9 and J usage is TRBJ2-3; 10 bases match TRBD2. This CDR3 spans 15 amino acids. Unmatched junction bases numbered 6, after V lost 5 bases and J lost 4 bases. The germline V gene encodes CDR1 SEHNR and CDR2 FQNEAQ (reference sequence). The CDR3 coding sequence is TGTGCCAGCAGCCTTCCTAGCGGGAGCGCAGATACGCAGTATTTT. This translates into CASSLPSGSADTQYF.

The V and J genes are TRBV20-1 and TRBJ1-2; D is uncertain. The CDR3 covers 11 residues. Germline V gene lookup returns CDR1 DFQATT and CDR2 SNEGSKA (reference sequence). V lost 6 bases and J 8 bases, leaving 13 bases between the germline ends. CDR3 sequence (DNA): TGCAGTGCCAGCCCGGGTGGGGGCTACACCTTC. Its translation: CSASPGGGYTF.

J is TRBJ2-1 and V is TRBV11-2; maybe TRBD1 (5 bases). Germline CDR1 SGHAT, CDR2 FQNNGV. The ends were cut back, 0 bases at V and 7 bases at J, with 13 bases in the middle. The CDR3 spans 15 residues. This CDR3 is CASSLEIGAGNEQFF. The CDR3 nucleotides read TGTGCCAGCAGCTTAGAGATTGGGGCCGGGAATGAGCAGTTCTTC.

The CDR3 reads CASLGQQETQYF. Written as DNA, the CDR3 is TGTGCCAGCCTGGGACAGCAAGAGACCCAGTACTTC. The J gene is TRBJ2-5, the V gene TRBV2, with TRBD1 identical over 7 bases. CDR3 length equals 12 residues. CDR1 is SNHLY, CDR2 FYNNEI, per germline. Trimming cost V 8 bases and J 2 bases; bases outside gene matches: 2.

The rearrangement joins TRBV29-1 to TRBJ2-5; 7 bases are shared with TRBD2. With the DNA end fitting TRBJ2-7 better, the J assignment may be wrong. Germline-derived CDR1 and CDR2 are SQVTM and ANQGSEA. This CDR3 has 12 residues. The CDR3 spells CSVGLADYEQYF. In DNA form, the CDR3 reads TGCAGCGTTGGACTAGCAGATTACGAGCAGTACTTC.